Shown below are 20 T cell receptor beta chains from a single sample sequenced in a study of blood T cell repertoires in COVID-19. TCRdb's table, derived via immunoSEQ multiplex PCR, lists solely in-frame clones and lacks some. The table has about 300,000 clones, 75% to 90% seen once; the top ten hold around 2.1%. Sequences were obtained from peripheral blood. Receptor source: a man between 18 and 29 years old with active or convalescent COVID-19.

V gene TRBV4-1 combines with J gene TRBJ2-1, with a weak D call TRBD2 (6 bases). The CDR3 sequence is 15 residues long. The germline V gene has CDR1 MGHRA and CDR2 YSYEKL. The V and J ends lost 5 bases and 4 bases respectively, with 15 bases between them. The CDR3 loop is CASSYDGSSYNEQFF. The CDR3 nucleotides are TGCGCCAGCAGCTACGACGGGAGCTCTTACAATGAGCAGTTCTTC.

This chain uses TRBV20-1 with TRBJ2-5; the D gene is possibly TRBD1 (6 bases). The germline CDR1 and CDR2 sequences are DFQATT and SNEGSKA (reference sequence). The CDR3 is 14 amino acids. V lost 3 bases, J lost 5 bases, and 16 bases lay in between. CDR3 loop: CSASAQGKWETQYF. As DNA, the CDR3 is TGCAGTGCTAGTGCACAGGGAAAGTGGGAGACCCAGTACTTC.

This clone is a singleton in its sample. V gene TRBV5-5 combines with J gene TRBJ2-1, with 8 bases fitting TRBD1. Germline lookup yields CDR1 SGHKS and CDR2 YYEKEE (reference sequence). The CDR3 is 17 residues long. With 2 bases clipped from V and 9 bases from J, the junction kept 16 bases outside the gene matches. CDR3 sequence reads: CASSFRPGTGEGSEQFF. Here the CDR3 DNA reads TGTGCCAGCAGCTTTAGGCCCGGGACAGGCGAGGGTAGTGAGCAGTTCTTC.

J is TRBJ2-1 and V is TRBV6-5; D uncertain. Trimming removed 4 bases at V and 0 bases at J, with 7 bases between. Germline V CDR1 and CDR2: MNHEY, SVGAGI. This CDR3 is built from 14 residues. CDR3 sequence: CASSLSSSYNEQFF. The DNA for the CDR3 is TGTGCCAGCAGTTTATCTAGCTCCTACAATGAGCAGTTCTTC.

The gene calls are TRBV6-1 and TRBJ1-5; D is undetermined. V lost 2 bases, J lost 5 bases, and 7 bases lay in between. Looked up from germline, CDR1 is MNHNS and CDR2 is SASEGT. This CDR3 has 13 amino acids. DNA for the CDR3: TGTGCCAGCAGTGAAACCCAGTATCAGCCCCAGCATTTT. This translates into CASSETQYQPQHF.

The CDR3 DNA reads TGTGCCAGCAGTTTAGGCAGGGAAGCCTACGAGCAGTACTTC. This codes for CASSLGREAYEQYF. The genes are TRBV27 and TRBJ2-7, with a tentative D call TRBD1 (5 bases). The CDR3 has 14 amino acids. Deletions cut 2 bases from V and 2 bases from J, with 10 bases between. CDR1 and CDR2 (germline): MNHEY, SMNVEV (reference sequence).

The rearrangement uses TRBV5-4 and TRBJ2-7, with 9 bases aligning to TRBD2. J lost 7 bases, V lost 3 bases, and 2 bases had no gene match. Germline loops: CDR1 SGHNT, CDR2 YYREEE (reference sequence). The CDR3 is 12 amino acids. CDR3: CASSSTSGEQYF. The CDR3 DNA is TGTGCCAGCAGCTCGACTAGCGGAGAGCAGTACTTC.

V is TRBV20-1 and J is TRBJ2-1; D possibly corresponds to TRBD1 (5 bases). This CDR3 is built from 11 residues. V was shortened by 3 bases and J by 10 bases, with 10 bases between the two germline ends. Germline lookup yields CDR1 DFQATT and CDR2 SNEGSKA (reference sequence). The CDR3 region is CSASWGWEQFF. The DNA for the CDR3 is TGCAGTGCTAGTTGGGGCTGGGAGCAGTTCTTC.

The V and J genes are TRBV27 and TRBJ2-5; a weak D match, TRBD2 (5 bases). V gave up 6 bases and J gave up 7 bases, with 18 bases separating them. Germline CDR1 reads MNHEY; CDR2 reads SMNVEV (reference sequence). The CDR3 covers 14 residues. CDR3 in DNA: TGTGCCAGCAGGCGAACCGGGATAAAGGGGACCCAGTACTTC. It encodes CASRRTGIKGTQYF.

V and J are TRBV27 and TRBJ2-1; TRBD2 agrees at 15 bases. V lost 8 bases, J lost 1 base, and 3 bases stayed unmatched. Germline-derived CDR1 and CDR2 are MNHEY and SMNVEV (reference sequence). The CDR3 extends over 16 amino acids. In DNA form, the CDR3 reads TGTGCCAGCGGACTAGCGGGAGGGTGGTCCTACAATGAGCAGTTCTTC. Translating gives CASGLAGGWSYNEQFF.

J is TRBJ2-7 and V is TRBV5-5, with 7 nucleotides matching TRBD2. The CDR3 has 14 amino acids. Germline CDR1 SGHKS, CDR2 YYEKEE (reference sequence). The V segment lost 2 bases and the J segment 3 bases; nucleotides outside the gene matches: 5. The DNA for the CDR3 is TGTGCCAGCAGCTTCCTCCAGCGGGGCTACGAGCAGTACTTC. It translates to CASSFLQRGYEQYF.

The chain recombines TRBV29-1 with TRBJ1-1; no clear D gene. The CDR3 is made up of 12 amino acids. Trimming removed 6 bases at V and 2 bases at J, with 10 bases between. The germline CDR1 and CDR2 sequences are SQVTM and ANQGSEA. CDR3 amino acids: CSVYSGNTEAFF. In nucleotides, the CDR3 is TGCAGCGTCTACAGCGGTAACACTGAAGCTTTCTTT.

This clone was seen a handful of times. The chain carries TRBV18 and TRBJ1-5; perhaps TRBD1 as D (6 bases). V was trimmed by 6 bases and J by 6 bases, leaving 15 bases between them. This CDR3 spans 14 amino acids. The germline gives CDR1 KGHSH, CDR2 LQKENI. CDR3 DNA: TGTGCCAGCTCTATTCAGGGGCAATCTCAGCCCCAGCATTTT. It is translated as CASSIQGQSQPQHF.

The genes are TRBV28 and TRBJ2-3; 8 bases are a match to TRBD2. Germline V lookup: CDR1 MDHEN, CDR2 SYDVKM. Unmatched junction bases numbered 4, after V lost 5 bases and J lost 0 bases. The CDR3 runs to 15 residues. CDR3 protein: CASSLLAASTDTQYF. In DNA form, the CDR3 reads TGTGCCAGCAGTCTACTAGCGGCTAGCACAGATACGCAGTATTTT.

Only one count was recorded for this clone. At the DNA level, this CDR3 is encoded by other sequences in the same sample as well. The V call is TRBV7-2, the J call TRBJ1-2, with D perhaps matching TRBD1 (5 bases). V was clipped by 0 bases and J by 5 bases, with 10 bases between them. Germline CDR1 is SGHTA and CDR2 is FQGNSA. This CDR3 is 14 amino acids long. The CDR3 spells CASSLAGQGYGYTF. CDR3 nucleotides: TGTGCCAGCAGCTTAGCGGGGCAGGGTTATGGCTACACCTTC.

The CDR3 region is CASSPPGWSYEQYF. DNA of the CDR3: TGTGCCAGCAGCCCCCCGGGATGGAGCTACGAGCAGTACTTC. The rearrangement links TRBV5-5 to TRBJ2-7, with TRBD2 as a possible D gene (5 bases). This CDR3 has 14 residues. Germline V gene lookup returns CDR1 SGHKS and CDR2 YYEKEE (reference sequence). Trimming removed 4 bases at V and 3 bases at J, with 14 bases between. Supplemented by reference TRBV5-5 and TRBJ2-7, the full variable domain reads DAGVTQSPTHLIKTRGQQVTLRCSPISGHKSVSWYQQVLGQGPQFIFQYYEKEERGRGNFPDRFSARQFPNYSSELNVNALLLGDSALYLCASSPPGWSYEQYFGPGTRLTVT.

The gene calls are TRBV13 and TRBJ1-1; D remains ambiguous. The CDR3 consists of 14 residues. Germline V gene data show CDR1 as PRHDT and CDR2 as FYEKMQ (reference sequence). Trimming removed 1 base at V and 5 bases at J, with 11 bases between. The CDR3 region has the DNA TGTGCCAGCAGCTTAGCGCGGAGGAATACTGAAGCTTTCTTT. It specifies CASSLARRNTEAFF.

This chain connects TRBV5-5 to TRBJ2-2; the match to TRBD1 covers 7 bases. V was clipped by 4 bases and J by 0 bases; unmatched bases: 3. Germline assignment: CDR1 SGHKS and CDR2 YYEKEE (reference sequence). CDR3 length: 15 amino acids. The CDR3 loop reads CASSEGTANTGELFF. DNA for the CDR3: TGTGCCAGCAGCGAGGGGACAGCGAACACCGGGGAGCTGTTTTTT. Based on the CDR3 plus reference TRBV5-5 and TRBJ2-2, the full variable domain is DAGVTQSPTHLIKTRGQQVTLRCSPISGHKSVSWYQQVLGQGPQFIFQYYEKEERGRGNFPDRFSARQFPNYSSELNVNALLLGDSALYLCASSEGTANTGELFFGEGSRLTVL.

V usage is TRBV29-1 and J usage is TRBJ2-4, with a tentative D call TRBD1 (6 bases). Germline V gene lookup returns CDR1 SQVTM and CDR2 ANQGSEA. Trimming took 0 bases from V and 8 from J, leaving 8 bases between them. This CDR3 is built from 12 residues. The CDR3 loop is CSVEEQGDIQYF. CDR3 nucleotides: TGCAGCGTTGAAGAACAGGGAGACATTCAGTACTTC.

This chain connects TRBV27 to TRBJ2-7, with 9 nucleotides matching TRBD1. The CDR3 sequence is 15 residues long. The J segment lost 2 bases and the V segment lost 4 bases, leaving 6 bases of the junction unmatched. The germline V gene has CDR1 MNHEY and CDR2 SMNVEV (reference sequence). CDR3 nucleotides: TGTGCCAGCAGTTCCCCGGGACAGGGAACCTACGAGCAGTACTTC. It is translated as CASSSPGQGTYEQYF.